This T cell receptor (beta chain) is from a study of cytomegalovirus exposure and HLA in healthy donors. Study-level points and caveats: It was reported that TCR beta sequences correctly inferred the HLA-A and HLA-B alleles for most subjects.

The sample holds a few counts of this clone. Its target is unknown. This PCR relied on a set of 60 Vbeta primers and 13 Jbeta primers. Produced via immunoSEQ multiplex PCR; TCRdb's table is partial and in-frame only. The sample consists of 140,000 or so clones, approximately 79% of them appearing once. The germline V gene encodes CDR1 SGHVS and CDR2 FQNEAQ. This CDR3 region has 19 residues. V trimming: 1 base; J trimming: 2 bases; junction bases outside the gene matches: 16. The sample comprised PBMCs. This chain joins TRBV7-8 and TRBJ2-7, with TRBD2 matching over 8 bases. The receptor was isolated from a man aged 18 to 29 in good health and CMV-seropositive. The CDR3 nucleotides are TGTGCCAGCAGCTTAGAGATAACAGGGACTGGCGGGGGGACCTACGAGCAGTACTTC. It specifies CASSLEITGTGGGTYEQYF.